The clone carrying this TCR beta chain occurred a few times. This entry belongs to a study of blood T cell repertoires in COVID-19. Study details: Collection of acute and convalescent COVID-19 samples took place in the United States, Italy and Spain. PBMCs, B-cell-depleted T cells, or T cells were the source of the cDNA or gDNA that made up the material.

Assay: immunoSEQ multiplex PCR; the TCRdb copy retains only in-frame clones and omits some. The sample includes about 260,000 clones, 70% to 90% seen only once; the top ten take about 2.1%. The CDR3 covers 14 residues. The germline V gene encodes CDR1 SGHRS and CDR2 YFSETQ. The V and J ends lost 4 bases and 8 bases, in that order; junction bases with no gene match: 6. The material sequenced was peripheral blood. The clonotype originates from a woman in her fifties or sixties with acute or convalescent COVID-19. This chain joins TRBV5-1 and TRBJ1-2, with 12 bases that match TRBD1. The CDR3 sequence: CASSLGTGGGGYTF. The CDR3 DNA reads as TGCGCCAGCAGCCTCGGGACAGGGGGCGGCGGCTACACCTTC.